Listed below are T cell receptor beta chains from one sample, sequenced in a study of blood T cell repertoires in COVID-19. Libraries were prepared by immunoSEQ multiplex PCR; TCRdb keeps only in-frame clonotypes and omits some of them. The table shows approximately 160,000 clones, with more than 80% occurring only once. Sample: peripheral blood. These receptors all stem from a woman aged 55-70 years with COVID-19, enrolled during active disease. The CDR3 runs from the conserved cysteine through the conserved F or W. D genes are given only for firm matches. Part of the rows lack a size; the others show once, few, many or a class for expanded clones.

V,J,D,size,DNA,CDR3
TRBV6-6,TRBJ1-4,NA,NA,TGTGCCAGCAGTCCGGTCTTTTTGACAGACTTTAATGAAAAACTGTTTTTT,CASSPVFLTDFNEKLFF
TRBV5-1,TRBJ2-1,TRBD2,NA,TGCGCCAGCTTCAGGACTAGCGGTTACAATGAGCAGTTCTTC,CASFRTSGYNEQFF
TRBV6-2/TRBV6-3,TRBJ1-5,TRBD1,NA,TGTGCCAGCAGTTATGCGCAGGGGGGACCCGGCAATCAGCCCCAGCATTTT,CASSYAQGGPGNQPQHF
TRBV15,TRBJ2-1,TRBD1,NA,TGTGCCACCAGCAGTCGACAGGGCTACAATGAGCAGTTCTTC,CATSSRQGYNEQFF
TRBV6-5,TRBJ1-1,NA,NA,TGTGCCAGCAGTTATCGACAACACACTGAAGCTTTCTTT,CASSYRQHTEAFF
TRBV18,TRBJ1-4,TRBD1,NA,TGTGCCAGCTCATCAGCCGGGACAGGGAACTTCGCTAATGAAAAACTGTTTTTT,CASSSAGTGNFANEKLFF
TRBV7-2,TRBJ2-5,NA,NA,TGTGCCAGCAGCTTAGAGACTCAGCGAGAGACCCAGTACTTC,CASSLETQRETQYF
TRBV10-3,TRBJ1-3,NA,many,TGTGCCATCAGCGGGGCGGGCTCAGGGGTCCCTGGAAACACCATATATTTT,CAISGAGSGVPGNTIYF
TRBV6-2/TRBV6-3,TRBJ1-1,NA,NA,TGTGCCAGCAGCCTACGAGAGTTTGAAGCTTTCTTT,CASSLREFEAFF
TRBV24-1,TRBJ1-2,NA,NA,TGTGCCACCAGCCCCCGCCAAGGAGGCGGCTACACCTTC,CATSPRQGGGYTF
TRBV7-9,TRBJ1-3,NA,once,TGTGCCAGCAGCTTCGAGGTTCTGGCTGGAAACACCATATATTTT,CASSFEVLAGNTIYF
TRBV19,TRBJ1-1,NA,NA,TGTGCCAGTAGTATTGACTCTCTGACTGAAGCTTTCTTT,CASSIDSLTEAFF
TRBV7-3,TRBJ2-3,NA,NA,TGTGCCAGCAGCCTCGGACCCCGGGGAACAGATACGCAGTATTTT,CASSLGPRGTDTQYF
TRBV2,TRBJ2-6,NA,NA,TGTGCCAGCAGAGGACAGGGACTAAGCTCTGGGGCCAACGTCCTGACTTTC,CASRGQGLSSGANVLTF
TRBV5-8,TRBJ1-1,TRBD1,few,TGTGCCAGCAGGTCAGGGGGCTCTGGAAATGAAGCTTTCTTT,CASRSGGSGNEAFF
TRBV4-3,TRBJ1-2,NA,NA,TGCGCCAGCAGCCAAGATACAGGGCTTACCTATGGCTACACCTTC,CASSQDTGLTYGYTF
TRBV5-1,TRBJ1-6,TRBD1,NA,TGCGCCAGCAGCTTGGCCTCGGGACAGGGTGTTTCACCCCTCCACTTT,CASSLASGQGVSPLHF
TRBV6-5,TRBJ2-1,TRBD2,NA,TGTGCCAGCAGTTACTCAGTGGGGGGGATCTACAATGAGCAGTTCTTC,CASSYSVGGIYNEQFF
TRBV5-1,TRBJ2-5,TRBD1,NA,TGCGCCAGCAGCCCCGGGACAGGAGGGGAGACCCAGTACTTC,CASSPGTGGETQYF
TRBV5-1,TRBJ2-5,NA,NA,TGCGCCAGCAGTTTCCCGCGGCAAAGGAGTTACCAAGAGACCCAGTACTTC,CASSFPRQRSYQETQYF
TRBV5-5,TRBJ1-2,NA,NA,TGTGCCAGCAGCGTAGAGAAATATGGCTACACCTTC,CASSVEKYGYTF
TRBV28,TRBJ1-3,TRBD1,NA,TGTGCCAGCAGCCTAGGGACAGTTGGAAACACCATATATTTT,CASSLGTVGNTIYF
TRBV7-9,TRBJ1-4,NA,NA,TGTGCCAGCAGCTATATCGGCGGGGTCGGTTGGTTTTTT,CASSYIGGVGWFF
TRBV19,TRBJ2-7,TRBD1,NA,TGTGCCAGTACAGCAGGGGGCTCCGGCTACGAGCAGTACTTC,CASTAGGSGYEQYF
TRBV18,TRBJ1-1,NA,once,TGTGCCAGCTCACGGCAGGGTGGGGAGAACACTGAAGCTTTCTTT,CASSRQGGENTEAFF